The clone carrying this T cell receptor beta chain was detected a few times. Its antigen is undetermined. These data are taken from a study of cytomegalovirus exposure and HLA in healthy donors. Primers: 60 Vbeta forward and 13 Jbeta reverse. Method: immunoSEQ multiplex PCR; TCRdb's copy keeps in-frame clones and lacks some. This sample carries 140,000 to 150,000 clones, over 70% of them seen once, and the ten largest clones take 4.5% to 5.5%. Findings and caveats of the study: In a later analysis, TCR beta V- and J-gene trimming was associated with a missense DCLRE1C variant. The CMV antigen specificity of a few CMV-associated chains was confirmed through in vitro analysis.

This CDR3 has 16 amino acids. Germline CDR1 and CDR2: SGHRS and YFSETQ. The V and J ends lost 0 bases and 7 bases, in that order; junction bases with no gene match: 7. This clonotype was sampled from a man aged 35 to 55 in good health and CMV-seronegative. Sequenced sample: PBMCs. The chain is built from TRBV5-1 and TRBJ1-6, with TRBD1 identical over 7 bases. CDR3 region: CASSLALGTANSPLHF. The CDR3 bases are TGCGCCAGCAGCTTGGCCCTAGGGACAGCCAATTCACCCCTCCACTTT.